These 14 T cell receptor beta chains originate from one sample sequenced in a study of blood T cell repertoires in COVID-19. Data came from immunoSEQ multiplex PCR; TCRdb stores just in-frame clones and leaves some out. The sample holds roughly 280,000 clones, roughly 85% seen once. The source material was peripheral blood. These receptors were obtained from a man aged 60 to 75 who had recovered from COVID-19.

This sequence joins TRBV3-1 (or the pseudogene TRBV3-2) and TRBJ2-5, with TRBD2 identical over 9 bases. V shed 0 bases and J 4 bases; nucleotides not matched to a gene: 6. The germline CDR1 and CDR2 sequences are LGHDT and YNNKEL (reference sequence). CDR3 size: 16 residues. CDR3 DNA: TGTGCCAGCAGCCAAGAATCGGCGGGGGGGAGAGAGACCCAGTACTTC. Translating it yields CASSQESAGGRETQYF.

In nucleotides, the CDR3 is TGCGCCAGCAGCTTGGGCCTGCGGAACTACGAGCAGTACTTC. Its protein is CASSLGLRNYEQYF. The chain is built from TRBV5-1 and TRBJ2-7; D gene unclear. The CDR3 is made up of 14 amino acids. Germline CDR1 is SGHRS and CDR2 is YFSETQ. V was shortened by 0 bases and J by 3 bases, with 10 bases between the two germline ends.

The CDR3 DNA reads TGTGCCTCCCACAGGGAGGGAGAGACCCAGTACTTC. This gives the protein CASHREGETQYF. The chain couples TRBV2 to TRBJ2-5, with a weak D call TRBD2 (7 bases). The V end lost 11 bases, the J end lost 4 bases, and 14 bases lay between the germline ends. The CDR3 runs 12 residues. CDR1 and CDR2 from the germline V gene are SNHLY and FYNNEI.

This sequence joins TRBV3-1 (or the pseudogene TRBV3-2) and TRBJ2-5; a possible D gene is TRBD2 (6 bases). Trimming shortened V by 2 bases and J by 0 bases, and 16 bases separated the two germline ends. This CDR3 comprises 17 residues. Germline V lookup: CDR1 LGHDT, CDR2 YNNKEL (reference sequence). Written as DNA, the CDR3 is TGTGCCAGCAGCCAATCTCCCCACCCTAGCGACCAAGAGACCCAGTACTTC. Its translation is CASSQSPHPSDQETQYF.

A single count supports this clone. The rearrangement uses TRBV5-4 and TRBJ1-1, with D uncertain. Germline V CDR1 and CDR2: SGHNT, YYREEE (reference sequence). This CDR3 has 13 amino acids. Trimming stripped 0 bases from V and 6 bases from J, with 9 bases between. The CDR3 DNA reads TGTGCCAGCAGCTTGGCGGGGAGACCTGAAGCTTTCTTT. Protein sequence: CASSLAGRPEAFF.

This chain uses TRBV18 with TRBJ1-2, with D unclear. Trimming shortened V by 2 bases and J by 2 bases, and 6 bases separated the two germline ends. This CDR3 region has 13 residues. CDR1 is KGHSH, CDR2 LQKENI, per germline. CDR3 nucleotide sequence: TGTGCCAGCTCACCAAACACCAACTATGGCTACACCTTC. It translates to CASSPNTNYGYTF.

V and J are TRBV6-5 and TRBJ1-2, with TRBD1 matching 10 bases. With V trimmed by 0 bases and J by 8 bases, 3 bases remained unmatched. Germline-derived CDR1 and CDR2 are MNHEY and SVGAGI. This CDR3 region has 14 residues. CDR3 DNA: TGTGCCAGCAGTTACTCGACAGGGGGCGGCGGCTACACCTTC. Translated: CASSYSTGGGGYTF.

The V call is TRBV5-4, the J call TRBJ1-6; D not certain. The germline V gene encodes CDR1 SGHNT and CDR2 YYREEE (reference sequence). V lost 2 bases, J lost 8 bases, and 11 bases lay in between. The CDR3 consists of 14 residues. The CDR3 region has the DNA TGTGCCAGCAGCTTAGAGGGAGAATATTCACCCCTCCACTTT. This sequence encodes CASSLEGEYSPLHF.

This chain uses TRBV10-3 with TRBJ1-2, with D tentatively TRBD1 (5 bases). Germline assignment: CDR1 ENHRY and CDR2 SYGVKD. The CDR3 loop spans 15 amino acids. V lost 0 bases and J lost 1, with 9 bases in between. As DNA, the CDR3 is TGTGCCATCAGTGAGTCTATGGGGGGTAACTATGGCTACACCTTC. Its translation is CAISESMGGNYGYTF.

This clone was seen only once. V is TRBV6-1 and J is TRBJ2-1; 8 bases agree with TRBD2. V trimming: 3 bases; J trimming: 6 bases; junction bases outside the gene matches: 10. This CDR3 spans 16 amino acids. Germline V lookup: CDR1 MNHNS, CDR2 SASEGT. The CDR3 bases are TGTGCCAGCAGTGATCCGGGACTAGGTTTCCCCAATGAGCAGTTCTTC. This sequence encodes CASSDPGLGFPNEQFF.

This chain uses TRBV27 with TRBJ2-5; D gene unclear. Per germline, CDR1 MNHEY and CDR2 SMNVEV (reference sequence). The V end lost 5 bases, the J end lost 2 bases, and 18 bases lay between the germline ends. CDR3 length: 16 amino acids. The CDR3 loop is CASSPFGSAIQETQYF. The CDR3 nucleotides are TGTGCCAGCAGTCCATTTGGCAGCGCAATACAAGAGACCCAGTACTTC.

The CDR3 spells CAWSLSGLTDTQYF. The CDR3 bases are TGTGCCTGGAGTCTTAGCGGGTTAACAGATACGCAGTATTTT. The chain couples TRBV30 to TRBJ2-3, with TRBD2 identical over 7 bases. The CDR3 totals 14 residues. Trimming cost V 2 bases and J 3 bases; bases outside gene matches: 5. Germline CDR1 reads GTSNPN; CDR2 reads SVGIG (reference sequence).

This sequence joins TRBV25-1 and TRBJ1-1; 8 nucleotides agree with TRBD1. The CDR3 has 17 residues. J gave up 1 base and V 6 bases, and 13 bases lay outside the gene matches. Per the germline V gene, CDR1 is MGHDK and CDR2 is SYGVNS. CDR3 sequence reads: CASSRQSTGQGNTEAFF. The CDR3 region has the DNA TGTGCCAGCAGCCGACAATCTACAGGACAGGGGAACACTGAAGCTTTCTTT. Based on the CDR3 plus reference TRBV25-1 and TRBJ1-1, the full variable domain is EADIYQTPRYLVIGTGKKITLECSQTMGHDKMYWYQQDPGMELHLIHYSYGVNSTEKGDLSSESTVSRIRTEHFPLTLESARPSHTSQYLCASSRQSTGQGNTEAFFGQGTRLTVV.

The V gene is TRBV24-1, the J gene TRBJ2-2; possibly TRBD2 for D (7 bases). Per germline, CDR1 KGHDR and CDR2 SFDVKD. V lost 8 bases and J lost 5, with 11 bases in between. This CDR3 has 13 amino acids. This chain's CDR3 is CATKGGMTGELFF. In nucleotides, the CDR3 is TGTGCCACCAAGGGGGGGATGACCGGGGAGCTGTTTTTT.